One T cell receptor beta chain is described in this entry. Its antigen is not identified. The sample is drawn from a study of identical twins. Regarding the study as a whole: Zero-insertion results could be subject to partial confounding by invariant MAIT and iNKT cells. Out-of-frame beta sequences exhibited a weaker degree of excess twin sharing. Models predicted less out-of-frame TCR alpha sharing in monozygotic twins than was found.

A universal primer site arose from template switching, and cDNA bore unique molecular identifiers. MiXCR, applied by TCRdb to the 5' RACE reads, yields one record per CDR3 protein. The data hold hundreds of thousands of distinct CDR3 sequences, with approximately 7% observed a single time. Per the germline V gene, CDR1 is SEHNR and CDR2 is FQNEAQ (reference sequence). The J segment lost 8 bases and the V segment lost 3 bases, leaving 6 bases of the junction unmatched. This CDR3 spans 15 amino acids. The same data also contributed to another study, on yellow fever vaccine responses in identical twins.

This TCR was recovered from a woman aged 18-30 years in good health. The specimen was memory (CD45RO+) T cells sorted from blood. The chain carries TRBV7-9 and TRBJ1-4, with 10 bases that match TRBD1. CDR3 sequence: CASSLRDRGWEKLFF. DNA of the CDR3: TGTGCCAGCAGCTTGCGGGACAGGGGATGGGAAAAACTGTTTTTT.